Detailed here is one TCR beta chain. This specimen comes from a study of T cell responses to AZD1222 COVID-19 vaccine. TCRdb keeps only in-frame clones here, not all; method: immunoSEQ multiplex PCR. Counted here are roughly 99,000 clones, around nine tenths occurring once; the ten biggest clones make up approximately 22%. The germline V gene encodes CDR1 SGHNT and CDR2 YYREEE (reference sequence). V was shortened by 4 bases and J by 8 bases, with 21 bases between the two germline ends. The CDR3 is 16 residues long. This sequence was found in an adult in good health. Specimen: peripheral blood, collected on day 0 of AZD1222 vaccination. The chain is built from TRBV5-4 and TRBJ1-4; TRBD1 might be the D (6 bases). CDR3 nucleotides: TGTGCCAGCAGCCCCGCGGGGGCGAACTCCCGAGAAAAACTGTTTTTT. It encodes CASSPAGANSREKLFF.